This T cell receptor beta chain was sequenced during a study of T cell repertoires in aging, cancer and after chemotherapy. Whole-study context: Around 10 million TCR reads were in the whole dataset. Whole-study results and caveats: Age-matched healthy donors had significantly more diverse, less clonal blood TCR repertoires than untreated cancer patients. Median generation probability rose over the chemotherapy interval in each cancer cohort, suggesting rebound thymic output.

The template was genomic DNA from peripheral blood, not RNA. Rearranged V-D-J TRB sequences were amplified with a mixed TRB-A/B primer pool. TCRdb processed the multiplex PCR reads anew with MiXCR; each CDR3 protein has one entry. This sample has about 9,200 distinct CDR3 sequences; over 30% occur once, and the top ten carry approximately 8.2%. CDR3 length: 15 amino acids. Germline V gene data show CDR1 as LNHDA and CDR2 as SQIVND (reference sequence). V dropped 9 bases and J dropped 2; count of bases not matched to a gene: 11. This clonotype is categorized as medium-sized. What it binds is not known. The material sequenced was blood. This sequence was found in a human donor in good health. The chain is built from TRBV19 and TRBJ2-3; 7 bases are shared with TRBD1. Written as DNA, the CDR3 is TGTGCCAGCTCTAGGTTAGACAGGGACACAGATACGCAGTATTTT. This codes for CASSRLDRDTDTQYF. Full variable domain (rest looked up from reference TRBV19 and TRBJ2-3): DGGITQSPKYLFRKEGQNVTLSCEQNLNHDAMYWYRQDPGQGLRLIYYSQIVNDFQKGDIAEGYSVSREKKESFPLTVTSAQKNPTAFYLCASSRLDRDTDTQYFGPGTRLTVL.